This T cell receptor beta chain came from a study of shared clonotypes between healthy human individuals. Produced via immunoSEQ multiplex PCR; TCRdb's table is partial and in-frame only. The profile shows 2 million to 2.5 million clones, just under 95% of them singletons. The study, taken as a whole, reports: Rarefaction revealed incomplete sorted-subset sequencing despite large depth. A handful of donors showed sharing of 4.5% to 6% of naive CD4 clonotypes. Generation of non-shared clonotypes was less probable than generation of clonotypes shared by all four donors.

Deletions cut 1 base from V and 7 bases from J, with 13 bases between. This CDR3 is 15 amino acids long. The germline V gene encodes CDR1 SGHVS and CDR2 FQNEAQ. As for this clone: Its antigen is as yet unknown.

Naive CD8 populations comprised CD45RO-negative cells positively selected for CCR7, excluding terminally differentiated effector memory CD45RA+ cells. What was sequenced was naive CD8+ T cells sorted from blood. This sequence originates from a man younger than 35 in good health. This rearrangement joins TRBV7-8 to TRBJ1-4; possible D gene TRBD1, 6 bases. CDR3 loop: CASSLGGGGVEKLFF. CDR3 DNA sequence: TGTGCCAGCAGCTTAGGAGGAGGGGGTGTTGAAAAACTGTTTTTT.